This TCR beta chain is drawn from a study of tumor-infiltrating lymphocytes in localized non-small cell lung cancer. Study-level background: Tumor tissue and non-adjacent uninvolved lung came from each patient.

Per the germline V gene, CDR1 is LNHDA and CDR2 is SQIVND (reference sequence). V was trimmed by 5 bases and J by 0 bases, leaving 8 bases between them. The CDR3 runs to 14 residues. Assay used: immunoSEQ multiplex PCR; TCRdb lists only in-frame clones, some missing. In the table there are some 13,000 clones, around 72% of which are singletons. Study-wide results and caveats: Each assay used a separate piece of the same tissue.

This clone was counted between two and nine times. Its antigen is still unknown. Source material: uninvolved lung tissue not adjacent to the tumor. The rearrangement links TRBV19 to TRBJ1-3; D is ambiguous. This sequence was found in a human donor with non-small cell lung cancer. DNA for the CDR3: TGTGCCAGTAGTCGGGGAGGCTCTGGAAACACCATATATTTT. This encodes CASSRGGSGNTIYF.